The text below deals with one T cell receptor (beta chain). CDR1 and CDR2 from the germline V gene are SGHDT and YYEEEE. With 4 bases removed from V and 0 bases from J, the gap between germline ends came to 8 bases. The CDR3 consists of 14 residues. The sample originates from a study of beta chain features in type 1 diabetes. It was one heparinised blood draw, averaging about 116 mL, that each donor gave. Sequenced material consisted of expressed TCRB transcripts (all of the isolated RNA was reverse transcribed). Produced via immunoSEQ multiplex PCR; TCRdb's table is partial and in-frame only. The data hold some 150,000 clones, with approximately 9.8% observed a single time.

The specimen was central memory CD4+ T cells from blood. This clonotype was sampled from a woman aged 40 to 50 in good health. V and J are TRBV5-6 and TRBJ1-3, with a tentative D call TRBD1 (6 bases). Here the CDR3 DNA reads TGTGCCAGCAGCCGAGGGGGCTCTGGAAACACCATATATTTT. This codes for CASSRGGSGNTIYF.